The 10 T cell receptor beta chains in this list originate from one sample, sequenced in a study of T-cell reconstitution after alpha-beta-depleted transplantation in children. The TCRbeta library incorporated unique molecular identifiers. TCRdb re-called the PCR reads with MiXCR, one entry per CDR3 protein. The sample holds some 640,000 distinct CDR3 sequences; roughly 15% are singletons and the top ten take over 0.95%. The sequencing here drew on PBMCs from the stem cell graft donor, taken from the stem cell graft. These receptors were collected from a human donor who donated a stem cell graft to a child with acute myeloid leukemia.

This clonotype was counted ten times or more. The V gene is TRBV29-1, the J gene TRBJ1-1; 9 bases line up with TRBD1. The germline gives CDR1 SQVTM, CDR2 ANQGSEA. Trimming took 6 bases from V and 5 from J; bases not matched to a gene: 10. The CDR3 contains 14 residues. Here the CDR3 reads CSVEYRGPETEAFF. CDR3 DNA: TGCAGCGTAGAATACAGGGGGCCTGAGACTGAAGCTTTCTTT.

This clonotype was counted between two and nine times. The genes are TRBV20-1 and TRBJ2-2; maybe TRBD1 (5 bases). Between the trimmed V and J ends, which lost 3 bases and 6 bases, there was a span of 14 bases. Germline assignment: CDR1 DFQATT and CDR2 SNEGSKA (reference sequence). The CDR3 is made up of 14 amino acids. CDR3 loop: CSASAQGSAGELFF. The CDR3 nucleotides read TGCAGTGCTAGCGCGCAGGGTTCCGCCGGGGAGCTGTTTTTT.

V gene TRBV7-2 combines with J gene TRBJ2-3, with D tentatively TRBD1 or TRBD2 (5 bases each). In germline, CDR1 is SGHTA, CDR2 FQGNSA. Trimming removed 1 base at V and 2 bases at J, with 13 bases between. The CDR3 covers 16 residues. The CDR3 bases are TGTGCCAGCAGCTTAGTTGGGGGTTTCATCACAGATACGCAGTATTTT. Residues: CASSLVGGFITDTQYF.

CDR3 residues: CSAGRREVTDTQYF. The CDR3 coding sequence is TGCAGTGCCGGCAGGCGGGAGGTGACAGATACGCAGTATTTT. This chain uses TRBV20-1 with TRBJ2-3; 8 bases map to TRBD2. Losses at the gene ends were 6 bases for V and 3 bases for J; bases not matched to a gene: 8. Looked up from germline, CDR1 is DFQATT and CDR2 is SNEGSKA (reference sequence). The CDR3 spans 14 residues.

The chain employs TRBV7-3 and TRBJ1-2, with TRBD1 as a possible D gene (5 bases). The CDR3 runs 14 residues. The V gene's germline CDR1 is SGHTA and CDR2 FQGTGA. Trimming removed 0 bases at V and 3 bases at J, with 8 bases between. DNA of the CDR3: TGTGCCAGCAGCTTAACGGCAGGGTACTATGGCTACACCTTC. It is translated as CASSLTAGYYGYTF.

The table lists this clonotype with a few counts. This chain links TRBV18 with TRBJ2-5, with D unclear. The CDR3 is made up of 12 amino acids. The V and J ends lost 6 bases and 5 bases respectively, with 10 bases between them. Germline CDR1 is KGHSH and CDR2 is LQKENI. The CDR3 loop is CASSPRYETQYF. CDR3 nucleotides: TGTGCCAGCTCTCCTCGATACGAGACCCAGTACTTC.

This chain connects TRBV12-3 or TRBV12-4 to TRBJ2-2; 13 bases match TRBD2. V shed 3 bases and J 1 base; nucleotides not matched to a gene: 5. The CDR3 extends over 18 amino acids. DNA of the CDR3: TGTGCCAGCAGTTTCCGACTAGCGGGGGGCCGGAACACCGGGGAGCTGTTTTTT. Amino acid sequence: CASSFRLAGGRNTGELFF.

The CDR3 nucleotides read TGTGCCAGCACTTCAGCGGGGGGGCCGTCAGATACGCAGTATTTT. It codes for CASTSAGGPSDTQYF. The chain uses TRBV12-3 or TRBV12-4 and TRBJ2-3, with 10 bases lining up with TRBD2. CDR3 length: 15 amino acids. After removal of 7 bases from V and 4 bases from J, the junction contained 8 bases not matched to a gene.

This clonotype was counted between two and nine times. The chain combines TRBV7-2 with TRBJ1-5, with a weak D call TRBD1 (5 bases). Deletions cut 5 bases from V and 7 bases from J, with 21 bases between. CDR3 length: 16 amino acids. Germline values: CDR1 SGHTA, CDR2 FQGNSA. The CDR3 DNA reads TGTGCCAGCAGCCCCCCCGTGGGCAGGGCCCGACAGCCCCAGCATTTT. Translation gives CASSPPVGRARQPQHF.

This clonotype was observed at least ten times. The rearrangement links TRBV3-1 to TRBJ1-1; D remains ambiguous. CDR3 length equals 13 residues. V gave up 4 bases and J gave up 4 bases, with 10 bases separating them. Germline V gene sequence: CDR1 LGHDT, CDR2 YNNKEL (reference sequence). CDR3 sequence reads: CASSLEYRTEAFF. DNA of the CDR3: TGTGCCAGCAGCCTCGAGTACCGCACTGAAGCTTTCTTT. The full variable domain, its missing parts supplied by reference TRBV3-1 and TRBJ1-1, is DTAVSQTPKYLVTQMGNDKSIKCEQNLGHDTMYWYKQDSKKFLKIMFSYNNKELIINETVPNRFSPKSPDKAHLNLHINSLELGDSAVYFCASSLEYRTEAFFGQGTRLTVV.